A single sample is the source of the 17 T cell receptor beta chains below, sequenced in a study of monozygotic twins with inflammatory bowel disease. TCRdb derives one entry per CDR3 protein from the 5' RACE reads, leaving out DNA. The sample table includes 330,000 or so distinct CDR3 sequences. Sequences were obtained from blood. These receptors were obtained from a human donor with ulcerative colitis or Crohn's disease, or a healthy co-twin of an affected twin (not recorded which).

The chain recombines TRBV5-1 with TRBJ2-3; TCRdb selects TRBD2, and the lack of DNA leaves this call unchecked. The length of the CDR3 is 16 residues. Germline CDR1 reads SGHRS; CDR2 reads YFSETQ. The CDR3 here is CASSFRGGSSTDTQYF.

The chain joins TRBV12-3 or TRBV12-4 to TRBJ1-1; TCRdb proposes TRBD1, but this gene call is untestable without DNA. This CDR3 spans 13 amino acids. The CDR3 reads CASSRQRNTEAFF.

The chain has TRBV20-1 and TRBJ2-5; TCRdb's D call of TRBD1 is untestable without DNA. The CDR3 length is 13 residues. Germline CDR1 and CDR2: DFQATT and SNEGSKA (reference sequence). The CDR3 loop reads CSAGTGVQETQYF.

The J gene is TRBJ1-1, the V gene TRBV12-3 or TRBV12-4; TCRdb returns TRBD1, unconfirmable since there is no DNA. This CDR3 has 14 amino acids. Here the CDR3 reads CGTAGDRFNTEAFF.

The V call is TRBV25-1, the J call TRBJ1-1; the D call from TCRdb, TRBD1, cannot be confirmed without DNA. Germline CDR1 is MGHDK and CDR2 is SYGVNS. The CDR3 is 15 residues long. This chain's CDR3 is CASSEGTAGNTEAFF.

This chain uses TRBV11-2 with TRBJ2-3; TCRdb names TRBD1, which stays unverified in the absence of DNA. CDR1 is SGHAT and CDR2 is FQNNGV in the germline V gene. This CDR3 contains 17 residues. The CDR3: CASSLDQFAGTTDTQYF.

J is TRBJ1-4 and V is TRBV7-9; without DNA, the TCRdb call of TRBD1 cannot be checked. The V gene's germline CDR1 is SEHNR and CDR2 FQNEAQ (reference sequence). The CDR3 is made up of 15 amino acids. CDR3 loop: CASSLAGKGHPRLFF.

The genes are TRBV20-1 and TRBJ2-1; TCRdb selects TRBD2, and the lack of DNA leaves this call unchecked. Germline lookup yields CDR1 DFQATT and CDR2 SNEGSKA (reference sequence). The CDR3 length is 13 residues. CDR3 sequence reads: CSASSGAINEQFF.

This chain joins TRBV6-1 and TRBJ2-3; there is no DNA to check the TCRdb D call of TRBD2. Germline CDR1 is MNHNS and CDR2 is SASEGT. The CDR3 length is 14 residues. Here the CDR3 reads CASKRGGSTDTQYF.

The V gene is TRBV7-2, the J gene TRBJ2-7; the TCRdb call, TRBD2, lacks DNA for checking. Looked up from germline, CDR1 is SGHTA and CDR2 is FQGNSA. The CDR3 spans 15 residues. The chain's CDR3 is CASSFGVVSPYEQYF. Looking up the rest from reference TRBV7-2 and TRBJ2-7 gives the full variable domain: GAGVSQSPSNKVTEKGKDVELRCDPISGHTALYWYRQSLGQGLEFLIYFQGNSAPDKSGLPSDRFSAERTGGSVSTLTIQRTQQEDSAVYLCASSFGVVSPYEQYFGPGTRLTVT.

This chain's CDR3 is CASSQTRDRAKRQETQYF. The gene calls are TRBV23-1 and TRBJ2-5; TCRdb returns TRBD1, unconfirmable since there is no DNA. TRBV23-1 is an ORF for which the function is uncertain. The CDR3 extends over 18 amino acids.

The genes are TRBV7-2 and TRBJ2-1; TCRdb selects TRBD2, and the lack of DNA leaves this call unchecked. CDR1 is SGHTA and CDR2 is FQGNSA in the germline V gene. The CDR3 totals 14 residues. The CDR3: CASGASGTIVEQFF.

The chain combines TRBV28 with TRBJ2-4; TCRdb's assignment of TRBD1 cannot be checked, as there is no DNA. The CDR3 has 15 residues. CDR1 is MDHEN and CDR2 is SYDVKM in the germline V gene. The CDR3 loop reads CASSSRERAKNIQYF.

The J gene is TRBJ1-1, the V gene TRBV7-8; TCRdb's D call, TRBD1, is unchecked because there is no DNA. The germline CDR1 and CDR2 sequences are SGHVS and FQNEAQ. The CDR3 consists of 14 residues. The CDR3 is CASSLGGYLDEAFF. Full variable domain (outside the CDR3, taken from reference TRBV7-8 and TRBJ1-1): GAGVSQSPRYKVAKRGQDVALRCDPISGHVSLFWYQQALGQGPEFLTYFQNEAQLDKSGLPSDRFFAERPEGSVSTLKIQRTQQEDSAVYLCASSLGGYLDEAFFGQGTRLTVV.

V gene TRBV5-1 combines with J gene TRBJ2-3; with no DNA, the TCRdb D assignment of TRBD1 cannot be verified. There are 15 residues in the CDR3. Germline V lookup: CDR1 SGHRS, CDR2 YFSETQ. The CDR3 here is CASSTNPLPTDTQYF.

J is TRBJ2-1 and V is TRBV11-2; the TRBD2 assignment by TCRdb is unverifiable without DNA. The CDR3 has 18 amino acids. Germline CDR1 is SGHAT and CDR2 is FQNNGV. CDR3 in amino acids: CASSLSPLAGGTYNEQFF.

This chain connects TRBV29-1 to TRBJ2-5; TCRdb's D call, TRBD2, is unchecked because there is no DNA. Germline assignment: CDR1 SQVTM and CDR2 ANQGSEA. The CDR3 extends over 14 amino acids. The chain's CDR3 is CSVQRTSGQETQYF.